This T cell receptor beta chain was sequenced in a study of CD8 T cells in ankylosing spondylitis. A single record per CDR3 protein comes from TCRdb applying MiXCR to the 5' RACE reads. This table holds 250,000 or so distinct CDR3 sequences, over 9.5% found once. Broader study findings: Typical of ankylosing spondylitis blood, it appeared, was a TCR beta motif of eight highly homologous variants.

Many counts were recorded for this clonotype. Its antigen is still unknown. The V and J ends lost 5 bases and 0 bases respectively, with 7 bases between them. The CDR3 is made up of 13 amino acids. This TCR was recovered from a male donor with ankylosing spondylitis or in good health (not recorded which). The chain is built from TRBV12-3 or TRBV12-4 and TRBJ1-1, with D uncertain. The specimen sequenced was blood, either unsorted or a sorted T cell fraction (not recorded which). The CDR3 loop reads CASSPKMNTEAFF. The CDR3 bases are TGTGCCAGCAGTCCTAAGATGAACACTGAAGCTTTCTTT.